This T cell receptor beta chain was captured by sequencing in a study of OX40 agonist ivuxolimab in advanced cancers. About the research overall: Patients in dose escalation had liver, melanoma, kidney or head and neck cancers. Study-wide results and caveats: Specificity for antigen went undetermined in the expanded peripheral T cells.

Here immunoSEQ multiplex PCR was the method, and the copy in TCRdb shows in-frame clones only, minus some. The sample contains about 55,000 clones, approximately 86% of which appear only once. The CDR3 spans 14 residues. Per germline, CDR1 MNHNS and CDR2 SASEGT. Trimming took 5 bases from V and 5 from J; bases not matched to a gene: 7. Worth noting for this clone: The antigen is undetermined.

The input for sequencing was CD4+ or CD8+ T cells sorted from blood, taken in a trial of the OX40 agonist ivuxolimab. The receptor's source is an adult with an advanced solid tumor such as melanoma, head and neck, liver or kidney cancer. This sequence joins TRBV6-1 and TRBJ1-1, with 8 positions matching TRBD1. CDR3 bases: TGTGCCAGCAGTATAGGACAGGGAAGAACTGAAGCTTTCTTT. Its protein product is CASSIGQGRTEAFF.